The rows below give T cell receptor beta chains drawn from one sample of a study of T cells after yellow fever vaccination. TCRdb ran MiXCR on the 5' RACE reads and lists one entry per CDR3 protein. Of almost 600,000 distinct CDR3 sequences in the sample, about 14% were seen once. This specimen was PBMCs, taken on the day of the yellow fever booster vaccination. These receptors were collected from a young man who received the YFV17D yellow fever vaccine. CDR3s include the opening cysteine and the closing phenylalanine or tryptophan. Each record gives: D gene, J gene, V gene, clone size, CDR3 DNA, CDR3 protein. The D gene is left open where the match is weak. Size is stated for part of the rows, as once, few or many counts, or as a class when the clone is expanded.

D gene: -
J gene: TRBJ2-1
V gene: TRBV18
clone size: few
CDR3 DNA: TGTGCCAGCTCACCTCTTAGGGACCCAGCTAGTGAGCAGTTCTTC
CDR3 protein: CASSPLRDPASEQFF

D gene: TRBD2
J gene: TRBJ2-7
V gene: TRBV4-2
clone size: -
CDR3 DNA: TGTGCCAGCGGGAGTAGCGGGAGTCCGTACGAGCAGTACTTC
CDR3 protein: CASGSSGSPYEQYF

D gene: -
J gene: TRBJ1-3
V gene: TRBV9
clone size: -
CDR3 DNA: TGTGCCAGCAGCGTAGGAACGCACTCTGGAAACACCATATATTTT
CDR3 protein: CASSVGTHSGNTIYF

D gene: TRBD2
J gene: TRBJ2-1
V gene: TRBV20-1
clone size: -
CDR3 DNA: TGCAGTGCTAGAACACTAGCGGTGGACTACAATGAGCAGTTCTTC
CDR3 protein: CSARTLAVDYNEQFF

D gene: -
J gene: TRBJ1-1
V gene: TRBV29-1
clone size: few
CDR3 DNA: TGCAGCGTTGTCACGGGAATGGCCTTGATGGTTTTCTTT
CDR3 protein: CSVVTGMALMVFF

D gene: -
J gene: TRBJ2-2
V gene: TRBV14
clone size: few
CDR3 DNA: TGTGCCAGCAGCGGGCGCGATCTGTACACCGGGGAGCTGTTTTTT
CDR3 protein: CASSGRDLYTGELFF

D gene: TRBD1
J gene: TRBJ1-2
V gene: TRBV12-3/TRBV12-4
clone size: -
CDR3 DNA: TGTGCCAGCAGTCGCGACAGGGGGGATGGCTACACCTTC
CDR3 protein: CASSRDRGDGYTF

D gene: -
J gene: TRBJ2-7
V gene: TRBV29-1
clone size: few
CDR3 DNA: TGCAGCGTTGAGGGGCTAACAGAGAGCGTGCAGTACTTC
CDR3 protein: CSVEGLTESVQYF

D gene: TRBD2
J gene: TRBJ2-5
V gene: TRBV20-1
clone size: -
CDR3 DNA: TGCAGTGCTAGAGCGGAGGCGGGAGGATCGGGTTGGTCCCAGTACTTC
CDR3 protein: CSARAEAGGSGWSQYF

D gene: -
J gene: TRBJ2-5
V gene: TRBV27
clone size: few
CDR3 DNA: TGTGCCAGCAGTACCCCCCAGGGGACCCAGTACTTC
CDR3 protein: CASSTPQGTQYF

D gene: TRBD1
J gene: TRBJ2-1
V gene: TRBV7-2
clone size: few
CDR3 DNA: TGTGCCAGCAGCTTAGCGGCAGGGGGCTCCTCCTACAATGAGCAGTTCTTC
CDR3 protein: CASSLAAGGSSYNEQFF

D gene: -
J gene: TRBJ2-7
V gene: TRBV27
clone size: -
CDR3 DNA: TGTGCCAGCAGTCCATCGGCAGTCTCCTACGAGCAGTACTTC
CDR3 protein: CASSPSAVSYEQYF

D gene: TRBD2
J gene: TRBJ2-7
V gene: TRBV29-1
clone size: few
CDR3 DNA: TGCAGCGTTGAAAGGAGAGGTGCTAGCGGCCCCTACGAGCAGTACTTC
CDR3 protein: CSVERRGASGPYEQYF

D gene: -
J gene: TRBJ2-5
V gene: TRBV20-1
clone size: -
CDR3 DNA: TGCAGTGCTGCGAGCACTGTACAAGAGACCCAGTACTTC
CDR3 protein: CSAASTVQETQYF

D gene: -
J gene: TRBJ2-3
V gene: TRBV12-3/TRBV12-4
clone size: few
CDR3 DNA: TGTGCCAGCAGTTTCACAGGGATGGGTACGCAGTATTTT
CDR3 protein: CASSFTGMGTQYF

D gene: -
J gene: TRBJ1-1
V gene: TRBV7-6
clone size: -
CDR3 DNA: TGTGCCAGCAGCACCCGGACGGGGATGAACACTGAAGCTTTCTTT
CDR3 protein: CASSTRTGMNTEAFF

D gene: -
J gene: TRBJ2-7
V gene: TRBV7-2
clone size: few
CDR3 DNA: TGTGCCAGCAGCCTCCCGGCGGGGGCCAGAGAGCAGTACTTC
CDR3 protein: CASSLPAGAREQYF

D gene: TRBD2
J gene: TRBJ2-5
V gene: TRBV5-1
clone size: few
CDR3 DNA: TGCGCCAGCAGCCGGGGACTAGCGGGGTTCCAAGAGACCCAGTACTTC
CDR3 protein: CASSRGLAGFQETQYF

D gene: -
J gene: TRBJ2-1
V gene: TRBV3-1
clone size: many
CDR3 DNA: TGTGCCAGCAGCGCAATCGGGGGCAATGAGCAGTTCTTC
CDR3 protein: CASSAIGGNEQFF

D gene: -
J gene: TRBJ2-7
V gene: TRBV6-2/TRBV6-3
clone size: -
CDR3 DNA: TGTGCCAGCAGTTACTCGATATTCAGGGAGAACGAGCAGTACTTC
CDR3 protein: CASSYSIFRENEQYF

D gene: -
J gene: TRBJ2-1
V gene: TRBV12-3/TRBV12-4
clone size: -
CDR3 DNA: TGTGCCAGCAGTTTAAAGGGGCTCGAGCAGTTCTTC
CDR3 protein: CASSLKGLEQFF

D gene: -
J gene: TRBJ2-1
V gene: TRBV19
clone size: -
CDR3 DNA: TGTGCCAGTAGTGCTCCCTCCTACAATGAGCAGTTCTTC
CDR3 protein: CASSAPSYNEQFF

D gene: TRBD2
J gene: TRBJ2-7
V gene: TRBV20-1
clone size: few
CDR3 DNA: TGCAGTGCTCGACCCCCGGGACTAGCATACGAGCAGTACTTC
CDR3 protein: CSARPPGLAYEQYF

D gene: -
J gene: TRBJ2-1
V gene: TRBV7-9
clone size: few
CDR3 DNA: TGTGCCAGCAGACCTACCTCTACGGGCTACAATGAGCAGTTCTTC
CDR3 protein: CASRPTSTGYNEQFF

D gene: TRBD2
J gene: TRBJ2-1
V gene: TRBV15
clone size: -
CDR3 DNA: TGTGCCACCAGCGGAAGACTGGGACTAGCGGGTGAGAATGAGCAGTTCTTC
CDR3 protein: CATSGRLGLAGENEQFF

D gene: TRBD2
J gene: TRBJ2-1
V gene: TRBV28
clone size: few
CDR3 DNA: TGTGCCAGCCGGAATAGCGGGAGATACAGTGAGCAGTTCTTC
CDR3 protein: CASRNSGRYSEQFF

D gene: -
J gene: TRBJ2-7
V gene: TRBV12-3/TRBV12-4
clone size: -
CDR3 DNA: TGTGCCAGCAGTTCCTACCACCGTGGGGACGAGCAGTACTTC
CDR3 protein: CASSSYHRGDEQYF

D gene: -
J gene: TRBJ2-1
V gene: TRBV29-1
clone size: -
CDR3 DNA: TGCAGCGTTGGTTCGTCTTTAGGCCCCTACAATGAGCAGTTCTTC
CDR3 protein: CSVGSSLGPYNEQFF

D gene: TRBD1
J gene: TRBJ2-7
V gene: TRBV3-1
clone size: -
CDR3 DNA: TGTGCCTGCTCCCACTGGGGACAGATCATATACGAGCAGTACTTC
CDR3 protein: CACSHWGQIIYEQYF

D gene: TRBD2
J gene: TRBJ2-1
V gene: TRBV20-1
clone size: -
CDR3 DNA: TGCTGTGCTAGACGACGGACTAGCTTGGATGAGCAGTTCTTC
CDR3 protein: CCARRRTSLDEQFF

D gene: TRBD1
J gene: TRBJ1-5
V gene: TRBV5-6
clone size: -
CDR3 DNA: TGTGCCAGCAGCTTGAGGACAGGGCCCAATCAGCCCCAGCATTTT
CDR3 protein: CASSLRTGPNQPQHF

D gene: -
J gene: TRBJ2-1
V gene: TRBV21-1
clone size: -
CDR3 DNA: TGTGCCAGCAGCATTGGTAGCGGGAGTGTTTGCAATGAGCAGTTCTTC
CDR3 protein: CASSIGSGSVCNEQFF

D gene: -
J gene: TRBJ2-7
V gene: TRBV2
clone size: many
CDR3 DNA: -
CDR3 protein: CASILVAGQSYEQYF

D gene: -
J gene: TRBJ1-3
V gene: TRBV29-1
clone size: -
CDR3 DNA: TGCAGCGTCGCCCTCCGGGGAGGAAACACCAAATATTTT
CDR3 protein: CSVALRGGNTKYF

D gene: -
J gene: TRBJ2-1
V gene: TRBV11-1
clone size: -
CDR3 DNA: TGTGCCACTTTAAGGAGCTCCTACAATGAGCAGTTCTTC
CDR3 protein: CATLRSSYNEQFF

D gene: -
J gene: TRBJ2-5
V gene: TRBV11-2
clone size: few
CDR3 DNA: TGTGCCAGCAGCCTCCCACTCTGGGGCTCGGGCCTGGAAGAGACCCAGTACTTC
CDR3 protein: CASSLPLWGSGLEETQYF

D gene: TRBD1
J gene: TRBJ2-5
V gene: TRBV7-9
clone size: -
CDR3 DNA: TGTGCCAGCAGCCTCCGGACAGGGGTGGAGACCCAGTACTTC
CDR3 protein: CASSLRTGVETQYF

D gene: -
J gene: TRBJ1-2
V gene: TRBV7-2
clone size: few
CDR3 DNA: TGTGCCAGCAGCTTAGCCGGACAGAACTATGGCTACACCTTC
CDR3 protein: CASSLAGQNYGYTF

D gene: TRBD2
J gene: TRBJ2-3
V gene: TRBV11-1
clone size: few
CDR3 DNA: TGTGCCAGCAGCTTAGCAGCGGGAGGTTTTTGGGCCACAGATACGCAGTATTTT
CDR3 protein: CASSLAAGGFWATDTQYF

D gene: -
J gene: TRBJ2-7
V gene: TRBV29-1
clone size: -
CDR3 DNA: TGCAGCGTTGGAGGGAGTCTCCGCGAGCAGTACTTC
CDR3 protein: CSVGGSLREQYF

D gene: TRBD1
J gene: TRBJ2-1
V gene: TRBV20-1
clone size: -
CDR3 DNA: TGCAGTGCTCAACAGGGGATCTCCTACAATGAGCAGTTCTTC
CDR3 protein: CSAQQGISYNEQFF

D gene: -
J gene: TRBJ1-5
V gene: TRBV30
clone size: -
CDR3 DNA: TGTGCCTGGAGGGCACGGACAGCAAATCAGCCCCAGCATTTT
CDR3 protein: CAWRARTANQPQHF

D gene: TRBD1
J gene: TRBJ2-1
V gene: TRBV7-7
clone size: many
CDR3 DNA: TGTGCTAGCAGCCCAGGGACAGGGCTAAATGAGCAGTTCTTC
CDR3 protein: CASSPGTGLNEQFF

D gene: TRBD2
J gene: TRBJ2-2
V gene: TRBV24-1
clone size: few
CDR3 DNA: TGTGCCACCAGCACTAGCGGAGCCACCGGGGAGCTGTTTTTT
CDR3 protein: CATSTSGATGELFF

D gene: TRBD2
J gene: TRBJ2-1
V gene: TRBV10-2
clone size: -
CDR3 DNA: TGCGCCAGCTCTTGGACTAGCGGGAGGAACAATGAGCAGTTCTTC
CDR3 protein: CASSWTSGRNNEQFF

D gene: TRBD1
J gene: TRBJ2-2
V gene: TRBV29-1
clone size: many
CDR3 DNA: TGCAGCGTGGCCCCGGGACAGGGTAACACCGGGGAGCTGTTTTTT
CDR3 protein: CSVAPGQGNTGELFF

D gene: TRBD2
J gene: TRBJ2-3
V gene: TRBV4-2
clone size: few
CDR3 DNA: TGTGCCAACCGGGGACTAGCGGGAGTAAGCACAGATACGCAGTATTTT
CDR3 protein: CANRGLAGVSTDTQYF

D gene: -
J gene: TRBJ1-1
V gene: TRBV12-3/TRBV12-4
clone size: -
CDR3 DNA: TGTGCCAGCAGTTTGACCGTTACGAACACTGAAGCTTTCTTT
CDR3 protein: CASSLTVTNTEAFF

D gene: TRBD2
J gene: TRBJ2-1
V gene: TRBV28
clone size: many
CDR3 DNA: TGTGCCAGCAGTTCTCTACGGACTAGCGGGAGTAGGAATGAGCAGTTCTTC
CDR3 protein: CASSSLRTSGSRNEQFF

D gene: -
J gene: TRBJ2-1
V gene: TRBV19
clone size: -
CDR3 DNA: TGTGCCAGTAGAAAAGACGGAGGCAGCACCAATGAGCAGTTCTTC
CDR3 protein: CASRKDGGSTNEQFF